Each of the 6 T cell receptor beta chains below was sequenced from the same sample in a study of type 1 and type 2 diabetes patients. The PCR template was genomic DNA. Amplification of the beta chain CDR3 used 30 forward and 13 reverse multiplex primers. TCRdb reprocessed the multiplex PCR reads with MiXCR, giving one entry per CDR3 protein. Found here are 250,000 or so distinct CDR3 sequences, roughly 50% of them singletons; the top ten hold 12% to 15%. Sequencing was carried out using peripheral blood mononuclear cells (PBMCs). Every receptor here comes from a young man with type 2 diabetes.

The chain is built from TRBV7-8 and TRBJ2-2, with a weak D call TRBD2 (7 bases). CDR1 SGHVS and CDR2 FQNEAQ come from the germline V gene. This CDR3 region has 21 residues. V gave up 1 base and J gave up 7 bases, with 31 bases separating them. The CDR3, as DNA: TGTGCCAGCAGCTTAGTGTTCAGGGCCCCTCGCGGGAGAGGGGGTGGCGGGGAGCTGTTTTTT. Amino acid sequence: CASSLVFRAPRGRGGGGELFF.

J is TRBJ2-1 and V is TRBV2; D call uncertain. This CDR3 is built from 18 residues. Per germline, CDR1 SNHLY and CDR2 FYNNEI. V was cut by 5 bases and J by 3 bases, with 23 bases left in between. CDR3 DNA sequence: TGTGCCAGCAGTTACTCAATCTATCCGCGGCAGAACTACAATGAGCAGTTCTTC. Translated: CASSYSIYPRQNYNEQFF.

The J gene is TRBJ2-1, the V gene TRBV2, with a possible D match to TRBD1 (5 bases). The CDR3 covers 15 residues. CDR1 and CDR2 (germline): SNHLY, FYNNEI. V lost 6 bases, J lost 7 bases, and 19 bases lay in between. CDR3 in amino acids: CASSWASQRGNEQFF. The CDR3 bases are TGTGCCAGCAGCTGGGCGTCCCAAAGGGGTAATGAGCAGTTCTTC.

The gene calls are TRBV19 and TRBJ1-2; D remains ambiguous. The V end was cut by 7 bases, the J end by 4 bases, with 7 bases between. The CDR3 covers 11 residues. Per the germline V gene, CDR1 is LNHDA and CDR2 is SQIVND (reference sequence). The CDR3 loop is CASKDGYGYTF. CDR3 DNA sequence: TGTGCCAGTAAGGACGGCTATGGCTACACCTTC.

Note on this clonotype: In this CDR3 the conserved last residue, phenylalanine or tryptophan, is missing, so a read error is likely. The rearrangement joins TRBV15 to TRBJ2-5; D uncertain. V dropped 1 base and J dropped 5 bases, with 11 bases sitting between them. The CDR3 sequence is 14 residues long. Germline loops: CDR1 LNHNV, CDR2 YYDKDF (reference sequence). This chain's CDR3 is CATSRGVQLETQYL. The CDR3 nucleotides read TGTGCCACCAGCAGAGGTGTCCAGCTGGAGACCCAGTACCTC.

V and J are TRBV7-6 and TRBJ2-2; D possibly corresponds to TRBD2 (6 bases). Germline CDR1 reads SGHVS; CDR2 reads FNYEAQ. The CDR3 sequence is 16 residues long. V was cut by 1 base and J by 2 bases, with 11 bases left in between. The CDR3 here is CASSLGGLVNTGELFF. In nucleotides, the CDR3 is TGTGCCAGCAGCTTAGGGGGACTCGTAAACACCGGGGAGCTGTTTTTT.